The clone carrying this T cell receptor beta chain was counted only a few times. What it recognizes is unknown. The assay was immunoSEQ multiplex PCR, and TCRdb's table has in-frame clones only and misses some. This table holds 100,000 to 150,000 clones, 70% to 90% found once. The data stem from a study of T cell responses to AZD1222 COVID-19 vaccine. Background on the study: Analysis merged second doses at about 4 or about 12 weeks.

Trimming took off 3 bases at V and 1 base at J, with 12 bases between the two ends. Germline V gives CDR1 LNHDA, CDR2 SQIVND (reference sequence). The length of the CDR3 is 15 residues. Study-wide results and caveats: Repertoire samples came only from after the peak T cell response.

Source: peripheral blood, taken on day 0 of AZD1222 vaccination. This clonotype was obtained from an adult in good health. This chain uses TRBV19 with TRBJ1-1, with a tentative D call TRBD1 (5 bases). The CDR3 reads CASSMGVGRNTEAFF. The CDR3 DNA reads as TGTGCCAGTAGTATGGGGGTTGGTCGGAACACTGAAGCTTTCTTT.